This TCR beta chain was captured by sequencing in a study of cytomegalovirus exposure and HLA in healthy donors. As to this clone: Its antigen is unidentified.

The PCR employed 60 Vbeta primers together with 13 Jbeta primers. The repertoire was sequenced with immunoSEQ multiplex PCR; TCRdb's copy has only in-frame clones and lacks some. The data show some 140,000 clones, with roughly 83% seen just once and less than 2% held by the top ten. From germline, CDR1 is SQVTM and CDR2 ANQGSEA. This CDR3 comprises 15 residues. Study-wide points: Reported performance of the classifier showed diagnosis of cytomegalovirus status with high specificity and sensitivity. Cytomegalovirus-associated TCR beta chains were listed, numbering 150 to 200.

The sample consisted of PBMCs. This sequence joins TRBV29-1 and TRBJ2-7; weak D call: TRBD2 (6 bases). This TCR was sampled from a man aged 35-49 years in good health and CMV-seronegative. Here the CDR3 DNA reads TGCTGGGGCGGTAATCGGGAGTTTAGTACCTACGAGCAGTACTTC. Encoded protein: CWGGNREFSTYEQYF.